Listed below are T cell receptor beta chains from one sample, sequenced in a study of siplizumab effects on memory and regulatory T cells. This table comes from immunoSEQ multiplex PCR, and its TCRdb copy is limited to in-frame clones, with some not included. The sample consists of about 40,000 clones, around 92% of them appearing once. The sample was naive CD4+ T cells sorted from blood. All receptors come from a human donor in good health. Both conserved end residues are part of each CDR3. A D gene is named only where the DNA matches it firmly. Clone size appears in some rows only: once, few, many, or a class for an expanded clone.

V gene: TRBV10-2; J gene: TRBJ2-7; clone size: NA; D gene: NA; CDR3 DNA: TGCGCCAGCAGTGAGGAGGGGCACGAGCAGTACTTC; CDR3 protein: CASSEEGHEQYF
V gene: TRBV5-1; J gene: TRBJ2-7; clone size: NA; D gene: NA; CDR3 DNA: TGCGCCAGCAGCTTGGCGGTCGTACAGGGATCCTACGAGCAGTACTTC; CDR3 protein: CASSLAVVQGSYEQYF
V gene: TRBV6-6; J gene: TRBJ2-7; clone size: NA; D gene: NA; CDR3 DNA: TGTGCCAGCAGGGCAGAAGACTACGAGCAGTACTTC; CDR3 protein: CASRAEDYEQYF
V gene: TRBV6-5; J gene: TRBJ1-4; clone size: NA; D gene: NA; CDR3 DNA: TGTGCCAGCAGTCGCGCGGGGGGGGCTTGGGAAAAACTGTTTTTT; CDR3 protein: CASSRAGGAWEKLFF
V gene: TRBV5-4; J gene: TRBJ2-3; clone size: NA; D gene: TRBD1; CDR3 DNA: TGTGCCAGCAGCTTGGGACAGGGAAGCACAGATACGCAGTATTTT; CDR3 protein: CASSLGQGSTDTQYF
V gene: TRBV15; J gene: TRBJ2-1; clone size: NA; D gene: TRBD2; CDR3 DNA: TGTGCCACCAGCAGAGAGGGACTAGCGGGAGTTAATGAGCAGTTCTTC; CDR3 protein: CATSREGLAGVNEQFF
V gene: TRBV2; J gene: TRBJ2-3; clone size: once; D gene: NA; CDR3 DNA: TGTGCCAGCAGTGAGTTCCGGCCAGGGTGGGCAGATACGCAGTATTTT; CDR3 protein: CASSEFRPGWADTQYF
V gene: TRBV6-1; J gene: TRBJ1-2; clone size: NA; D gene: TRBD1; CDR3 DNA: TGTGCCAGCAGTGAATTAGGGACAGGGAGCAATCGCTATGGCTACACCTTC; CDR3 protein: CASSELGTGSNRYGYTF
V gene: TRBV5-1; J gene: TRBJ1-5; clone size: NA; D gene: NA; CDR3 DNA: TGCGCCAGCAGCTTGGAGGGGGACAATCAGCCCCAGCATTTT; CDR3 protein: CASSLEGDNQPQHF
V gene: TRBV2; J gene: TRBJ1-1; clone size: NA; D gene: NA; CDR3 DNA: TGTGCCAGCGGTTCGGGTCGGACTGAAGCTTTCTTT; CDR3 protein: CASGSGRTEAFF
V gene: TRBV7-9; J gene: TRBJ1-4; clone size: NA; D gene: NA; CDR3 DNA: TGTGCCAGCAGCAATCAGGAAGAAAAACTGTTTTTT; CDR3 protein: CASSNQEEKLFF
V gene: TRBV15; J gene: TRBJ2-5; clone size: NA; D gene: NA; CDR3 DNA: TGTGCCACCTCCAAGGACCTGCAAGAGACCCAGTACTTC; CDR3 protein: CATSKDLQETQYF
V gene: TRBV5-6; J gene: TRBJ2-4; clone size: NA; D gene: NA; CDR3 DNA: TGTGCCAGCAGCCTGGGGGAAAACATTCAGTACTTC; CDR3 protein: CASSLGENIQYF
V gene: TRBV14; J gene: TRBJ2-1; clone size: once; D gene: TRBD2; CDR3 DNA: TGTGCCAGCAGCCTGGGACTAGCGGGAGGGGTGAGCGTGAGTGAGCAGTTCTTC; CDR3 protein: CASSLGLAGGVSVSEQFF
V gene: TRBV9; J gene: TRBJ1-1; clone size: NA; D gene: NA; CDR3 DNA: TGTGCCAGCAGCGTAGGGAAGGGACGGGAAGTTGAAGCTTTCTTT; CDR3 protein: CASSVGKGREVEAFF
V gene: TRBV10-3; J gene: TRBJ2-7; clone size: NA; D gene: NA; CDR3 DNA: TGTGCCATCAGTGGGACTACCGCCTACGAGCAGTACTTC; CDR3 protein: CAISGTTAYEQYF
V gene: TRBV2; J gene: TRBJ2-1; clone size: NA; D gene: NA; CDR3 DNA: TGTGCCAGCAGTGAAGTGTCGGCTAGTGGTGAGCAGTTCTTC; CDR3 protein: CASSEVSASGEQFF
V gene: TRBV5-4; J gene: TRBJ1-1; clone size: NA; D gene: NA; CDR3 DNA: TGTGCCAGCAGCTTGGGTAAAATGAACACTGAAGCTTTCTTT; CDR3 protein: CASSLGKMNTEAFF
V gene: TRBV5-1; J gene: TRBJ2-7; clone size: NA; D gene: NA; CDR3 DNA: TGCGCCAGCAGCTTAAGGACAGCCTACGAGCAGTACTTC; CDR3 protein: CASSLRTAYEQYF
V gene: TRBV4-1; J gene: TRBJ1-1; clone size: NA; D gene: NA; CDR3 DNA: TGCGCCAGCAGCCAAGATGGCGGGGGTGGCACTGAAGCTTTCTTT; CDR3 protein: CASSQDGGGGTEAFF